Below, one T cell receptor beta chain is given with its context. This CDR3 contains 15 residues. The V end lost 5 bases, the J end lost 2 bases, and 12 bases lay between the germline ends. Germline lookup yields CDR1 MNHEY and CDR2 SMNVEV (reference sequence). As originally analysed: Reference gene primer amplification yielded estimated nucleated cell counts. Data came from immunoSEQ multiplex PCR; TCRdb stores just in-frame clones and leaves some out. The DNA was the basis for D and trimming; V, J and clone size are from that table. The top ten clones hold 1.5% to 2% of a sample with roughly 250,000 clones, roughly 85% of them seen once. Participant reports of clinical history set cohort assignment. The data belong to a study of blood T cell repertoires in COVID-19. As for the study in general: The origin of the acute and convalescent COVID-19 samples was the United States, Italy and Spain. PBMCs, B-cell-depleted T cells, or T cells provided the cDNA or gDNA that made up the material.

The J gene is TRBJ2-2, the V gene TRBV27; TRBD2 is a possible D gene (5 bases). Sequencing was performed on PBMCs or T cells enriched from blood (not recorded which). The origin of this receptor is a woman in her forties or fifties who had recovered from COVID-19. CDR3 region: CASSMAGPNTGELFF. DNA for the CDR3: TGTGCCAGCAGTATGGCGGGCCCAAACACCGGGGAGCTGTTTTTT.